The entry that follows covers one TCR beta chain sequence. This sample is part of a study of CD8+CD57+ T cells in acquired aplastic anemia. The template used for profiling TCR beta VDJ and CDR3 was genomic DNA. TCRdb analysed the reads with MiXCR anew, one entry per CDR3 protein. The profile covers 170,000 or so distinct CDR3 sequences, with roughly 65% appearing a single time and about 42% taken by the ten largest. Patients included in sequencing had previously demonstrated CD8+CD57+ cell expansion by flow cytometry. Germline CDR1 reads MNHEY; CDR2 reads SVGAGI. The CDR3 length is 15 residues. V gave up 6 bases and J gave up 1 base; unmatched junction bases: 7.

This chain connects TRBV6-5 to TRBJ2-7, with TRBD1 matching 9 bases. The receptor was isolated from a human donor with aplastic anemia. Material for sequencing was sorted CD4+, CD8+, or CD8+CD57+ T cells (not recorded which) from PBMCs. This CDR3 reads CASRRPGTGSYEQYF. CDR3 in DNA: TGTGCCAGCAGGCGACCCGGGACAGGGTCCTACGAGCAGTACTTC.